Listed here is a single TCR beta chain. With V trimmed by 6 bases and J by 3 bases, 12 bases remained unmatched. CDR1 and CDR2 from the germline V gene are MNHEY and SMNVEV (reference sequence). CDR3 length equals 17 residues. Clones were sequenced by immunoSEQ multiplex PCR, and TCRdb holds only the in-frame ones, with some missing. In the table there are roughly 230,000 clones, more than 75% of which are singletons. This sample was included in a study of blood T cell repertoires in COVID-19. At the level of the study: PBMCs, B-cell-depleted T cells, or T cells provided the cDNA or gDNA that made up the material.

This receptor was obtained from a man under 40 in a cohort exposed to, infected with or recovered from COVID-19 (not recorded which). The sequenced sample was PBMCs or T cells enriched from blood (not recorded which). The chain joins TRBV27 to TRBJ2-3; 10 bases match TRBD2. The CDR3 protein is CASRKKMVAGGTDTQYF. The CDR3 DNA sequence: TGTGCCAGCAGAAAAAAGATGGTAGCGGGAGGAACAGATACGCAGTATTTT.